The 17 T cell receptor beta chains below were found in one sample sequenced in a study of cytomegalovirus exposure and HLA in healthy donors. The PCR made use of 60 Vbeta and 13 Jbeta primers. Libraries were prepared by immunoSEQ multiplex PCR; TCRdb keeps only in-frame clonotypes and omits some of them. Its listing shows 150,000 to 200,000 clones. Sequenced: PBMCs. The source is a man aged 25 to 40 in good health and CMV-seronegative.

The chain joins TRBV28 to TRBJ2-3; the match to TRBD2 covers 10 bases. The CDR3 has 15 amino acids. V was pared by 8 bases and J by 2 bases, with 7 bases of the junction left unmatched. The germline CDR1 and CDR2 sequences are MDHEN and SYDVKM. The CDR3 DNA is TGTGCCAGCGCCCGGACTAGCGGCAACACAGATACGCAGTATTTT. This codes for CASARTSGNTDTQYF.

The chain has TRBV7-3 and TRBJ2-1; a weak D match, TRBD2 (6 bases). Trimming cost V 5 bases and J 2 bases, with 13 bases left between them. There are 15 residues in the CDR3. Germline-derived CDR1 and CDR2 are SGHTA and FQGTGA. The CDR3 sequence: CASSPRLGTYNEQFF. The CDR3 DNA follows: TGTGCCAGCAGCCCCAGACTAGGTACCTACAATGAGCAGTTCTTC.

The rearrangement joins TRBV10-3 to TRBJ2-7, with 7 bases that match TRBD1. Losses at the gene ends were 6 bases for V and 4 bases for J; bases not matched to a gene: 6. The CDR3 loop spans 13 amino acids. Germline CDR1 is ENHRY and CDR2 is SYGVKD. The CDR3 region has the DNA TGTGCCATCAGCCCGGGACAGAGGTACGAGCAGTACTTC. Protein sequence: CAISPGQRYEQYF.

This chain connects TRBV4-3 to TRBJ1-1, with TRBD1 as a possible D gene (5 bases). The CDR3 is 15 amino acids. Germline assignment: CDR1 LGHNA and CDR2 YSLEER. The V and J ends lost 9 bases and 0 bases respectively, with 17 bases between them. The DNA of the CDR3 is TGCGCCAGAGGGGATCCCGTGGGGATGAACACTGAAGCTTTCTTT. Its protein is CARGDPVGMNTEAFF.

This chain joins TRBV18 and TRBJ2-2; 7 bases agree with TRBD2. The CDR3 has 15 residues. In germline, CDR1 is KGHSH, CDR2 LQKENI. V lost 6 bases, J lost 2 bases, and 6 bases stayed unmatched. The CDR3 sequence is CASSQRDPNTGELFF. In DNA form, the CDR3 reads TGTGCCAGCTCGCAGCGGGACCCTAACACCGGGGAGCTGTTTTTT.

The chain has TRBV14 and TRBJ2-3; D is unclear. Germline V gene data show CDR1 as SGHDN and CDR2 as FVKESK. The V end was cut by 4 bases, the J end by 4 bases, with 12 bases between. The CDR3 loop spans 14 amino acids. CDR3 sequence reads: CASSPVVASDTQYF. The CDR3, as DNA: TGTGCCAGCAGCCCCGTCGTGGCCTCAGATACGCAGTATTTT.

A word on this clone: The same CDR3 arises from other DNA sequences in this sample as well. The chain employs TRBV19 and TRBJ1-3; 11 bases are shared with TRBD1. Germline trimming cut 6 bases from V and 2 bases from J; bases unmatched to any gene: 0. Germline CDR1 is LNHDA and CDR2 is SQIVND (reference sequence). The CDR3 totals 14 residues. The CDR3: CASRGQGAGNTIYF. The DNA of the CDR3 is TGTGCCAGTAGGGGACAGGGGGCTGGAAACACCATATATTTT.

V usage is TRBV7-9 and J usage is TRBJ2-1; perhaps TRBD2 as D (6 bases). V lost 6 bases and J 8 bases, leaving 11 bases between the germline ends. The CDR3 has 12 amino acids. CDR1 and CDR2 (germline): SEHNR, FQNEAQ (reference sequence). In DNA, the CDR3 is TGTGCCAGCAGGGGAGGTGGGTATGAGCAGTTCTTC. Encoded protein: CASRGGGYEQFF.

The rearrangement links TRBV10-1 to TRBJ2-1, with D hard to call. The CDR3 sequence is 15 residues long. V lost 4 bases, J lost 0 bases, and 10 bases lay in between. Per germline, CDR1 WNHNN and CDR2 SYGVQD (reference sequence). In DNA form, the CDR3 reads TGCGCCAGCAGTGGTGAGGATAGCTCCTACAATGAGCAGTTCTTC. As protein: CASSGEDSSYNEQFF.

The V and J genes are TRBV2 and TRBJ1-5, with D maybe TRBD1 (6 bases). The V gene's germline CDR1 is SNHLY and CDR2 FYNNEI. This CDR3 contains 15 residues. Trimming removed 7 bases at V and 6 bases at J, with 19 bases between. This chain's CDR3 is CASNLGFMGAQPQHF. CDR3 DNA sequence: TGTGCCAGCAACCTGGGGTTTATGGGGGCTCAGCCCCAGCATTTT.

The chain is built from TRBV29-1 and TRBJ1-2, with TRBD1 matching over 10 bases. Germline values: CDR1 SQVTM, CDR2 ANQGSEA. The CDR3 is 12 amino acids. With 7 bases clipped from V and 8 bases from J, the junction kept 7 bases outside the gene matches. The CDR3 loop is CSAGWTGGGYTF. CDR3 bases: TGCAGCGCTGGATGGACAGGGGGAGGCTACACCTTC.

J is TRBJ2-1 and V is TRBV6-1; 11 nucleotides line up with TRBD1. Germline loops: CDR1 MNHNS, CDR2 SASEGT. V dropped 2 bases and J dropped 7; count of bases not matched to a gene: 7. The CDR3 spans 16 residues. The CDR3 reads CASSEYWGQGGNEQFF. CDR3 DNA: TGTGCCAGCAGTGAATACTGGGGACAGGGGGGTAATGAGCAGTTCTTC.

The CDR3 reads CASGAPDRGSKKLFF. CDR3 DNA sequence: TGTGCCAGCGGGGCCCCGGACAGGGGGAGTAAAAAACTGTTTTTT. The chain recombines TRBV7-8 with TRBJ1-4, with 10 bases that match TRBD1. The CDR3 is 15 residues long. With V trimmed by 8 bases and J by 9 bases, 12 bases remained unmatched. Germline V CDR1 and CDR2: SGHVS, FQNEAQ.

In DNA form, the CDR3 reads TGTGCCAGTACCCCTTGGGGGGAGGACAACAATGAGCAGTTCTTC. It yields the protein CASTPWGEDNNEQFF. The J gene is TRBJ2-1, the V gene TRBV19; D is perhaps TRBD2 (6 bases). CDR1 is LNHDA, CDR2 SQIVND, per germline (reference sequence). V lost 7 bases and J lost 5, with 18 bases in between. This CDR3 has 15 residues.

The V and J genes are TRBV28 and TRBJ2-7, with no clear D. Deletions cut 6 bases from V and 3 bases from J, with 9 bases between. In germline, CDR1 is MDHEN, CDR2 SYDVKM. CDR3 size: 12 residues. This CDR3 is CASSPLSYEQYF. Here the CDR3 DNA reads TGTGCCAGCAGCCCTTTGAGCTACGAGCAGTACTTC.

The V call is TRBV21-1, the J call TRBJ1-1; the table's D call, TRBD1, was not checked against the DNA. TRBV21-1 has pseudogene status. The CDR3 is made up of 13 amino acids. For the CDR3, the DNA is TGTGCCAGCACAGGGGAATTGGACACTGAAGCTTTCTTT. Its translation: CASTGELDTEAFF.

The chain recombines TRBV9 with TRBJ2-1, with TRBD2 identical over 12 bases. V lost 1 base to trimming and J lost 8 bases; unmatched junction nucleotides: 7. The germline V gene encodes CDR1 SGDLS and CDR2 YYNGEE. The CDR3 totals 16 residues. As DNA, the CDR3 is TGTGCCAGCAGCGTATTCGGGGCTAGCGGGAGGGATGAGCAGTTCTTC. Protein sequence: CASSVFGASGRDEQFF.